The 20 T cell receptor beta chains listed next were all sequenced from one sample in a study of cytomegalovirus exposure and HLA in healthy donors. The study ran its PCR with 60 Vbeta and 13 Jbeta primers. Some clones are missing from TCRdb's copy, which holds only in-frame ones; the method was immunoSEQ multiplex PCR. The table lists roughly 140,000 clones, roughly 80% of them singletons. The sample comprised PBMCs. These receptors originate from a man in his forties in good health and CMV-seronegative.

This chain uses TRBV5-6 with TRBJ2-1; D is possibly TRBD2 (5 bases). V was pared by 4 bases and J by 0 bases, with 8 bases between. The CDR3 runs to 14 residues. Germline values: CDR1 SGHDT, CDR2 YYEEEE. The CDR3 nucleotides are TGTGCCAGCAGCCTGGGGAGCTCCTACAATGAGCAGTTCTTC. It translates to CASSLGSSYNEQFF.

V and J are TRBV13 and TRBJ1-3; the D is unclear. The germline gives CDR1 PRHDT, CDR2 FYEKMQ (reference sequence). Deletions cut 5 bases from V and 4 bases from J, with 18 bases between. This CDR3 contains 16 residues. CDR3 amino acids: CASSPSREVAGNTIYF. The CDR3 nucleotides read TGTGCCAGCAGCCCCAGCCGGGAAGTGGCCGGAAACACCATATATTTT.

This sequence joins TRBV10-1 and TRBJ1-5; the D gene is possibly TRBD1 (5 bases). Deletions cut 0 bases from V and 3 bases from J, with 12 bases between. Germline V CDR1 and CDR2: WNHNN, SYGVQD (reference sequence). The CDR3 consists of 16 residues. CDR3 sequence reads: CASSESLGAANQPQHF. CDR3 DNA: TGCGCCAGCAGTGAGTCTTTAGGGGCTGCCAATCAGCCCCAGCATTTT.

V usage is TRBV9 and J usage is TRBJ1-1, with TRBD1 matching 9 bases. The CDR3 runs 16 residues. Germline V gene data show CDR1 as SGDLS and CDR2 as YYNGEE. With V trimmed by 4 bases and J by 2 bases, 9 bases remained unmatched. The chain's CDR3 is CASSPRDRALNTEAFF. The DNA of the CDR3 is TGTGCCAGCAGCCCCCGGGACAGGGCCCTCAACACTGAAGCTTTCTTT.

The genes are TRBV11-2 and TRBJ1-1, with a possible D match to TRBD1 (6 bases). Trimming removed 0 bases at V and 4 bases at J, with 15 bases between. Germline CDR1 SGHAT, CDR2 FQNNGV. The length of the CDR3 is 16 residues. CDR3: CASSLDGGGLGTEAFF. DNA for the CDR3: TGTGCCAGCAGCTTAGATGGCGGGGGGCTTGGCACTGAAGCTTTCTTT.

In nucleotides, the CDR3 is TGTGCCACCAGCAGAGAAACGGACTCTTTCAATCAGCCCCAGCATTTT. Translated: CATSRETDSFNQPQHF. This rearrangement joins TRBV15 to TRBJ1-5; D ambiguous. The germline V gene has CDR1 LNHNV and CDR2 YYDKDF (reference sequence). The length of the CDR3 is 16 residues. Trimming took off 0 bases at V and 3 bases at J, with 12 bases between the two ends.

The chain couples TRBV18 to TRBJ1-6; possible D gene TRBD1, 5 bases. The CDR3 consists of 15 residues. The V gene's germline CDR1 is KGHSH and CDR2 LQKENI. Between the trimmed V and J ends, which lost 1 base and 10 bases, there was a span of 14 bases. This CDR3 reads CASSPQSGRGSPLHF. The CDR3 DNA follows: TGTGCCAGCTCACCACAGTCAGGGAGGGGATCACCCCTCCACTTT.

The CDR3 here is CASSVDDRVATEAFF. In DNA form, the CDR3 reads TGTGCCAGCAGCGTAGACGACAGGGTGGCCACTGAAGCTTTCTTT. This sequence joins TRBV9 and TRBJ1-1; 7 nucleotides agree with TRBD1. The junction had 6 bases not matched to a gene; V was cut back by 0 bases and J by 4 bases. This CDR3 comprises 15 residues. Germline V gene lookup returns CDR1 SGDLS and CDR2 YYNGEE.

The J gene is TRBJ2-7, the V gene TRBV27; 9 nucleotides line up with TRBD2. The germline CDR1 and CDR2 sequences are MNHEY and SMNVEV (reference sequence). Trimming at V came to 0 bases and at J to 4 bases, leaving 7 bases not matched to a gene. This CDR3 is 16 amino acids long. The CDR3 coding sequence is TGTGCCAGCAGTTTATCGTCAGTAGCGGGGGTATACGAGCAGTACTTC. Translation gives CASSLSSVAGVYEQYF.

This rearrangement joins TRBV9 to TRBJ2-1; TRBD2 aligns across 8 bases. V was pared by 0 bases and J by 2 bases, with 7 bases of the junction left unmatched. Germline V CDR1 and CDR2: SGDLS, YYNGEE. This CDR3 comprises 17 residues. The CDR3 DNA reads TGTGCCAGCAGCGTAGCCGACGGGGGGGGAACCTACAATGAGCAGTTCTTC. Encoded protein: CASSVADGGGTYNEQFF.

The V gene is TRBV21-1, the J gene TRBJ1-2; the D call in the table, TRBD1, was not verified against the DNA. TRBV21-1 is deemed a pseudogene. The CDR3 is 15 residues long. The DNA of the CDR3 is TGTGCCAGCAGCAAAGAGGGGGACAGGGGGGATGGCTACACCTTC. The encoded protein is CASSKEGDRGDGYTF.

V and J are TRBV5-1 and TRBJ2-3; TRBD2 matches at 8 bases. Per germline, CDR1 SGHRS and CDR2 YFSETQ. The CDR3 contains 17 residues. J lost 2 bases, V lost 3 bases, and 11 bases had no gene match. The CDR3 loop is CASSSLPGGGTTDTQYF. CDR3 DNA sequence: TGCGCCAGCAGCTCCCTTCCCGGCGGGGGGACCACAGATACGCAGTATTTT.

This chain links TRBV15 with TRBJ1-3, with TRBD1 identical over 9 bases. The CDR3 length is 15 residues. V trimming: 5 bases; J trimming: 3 bases; junction bases outside the gene matches: 5. CDR1 is LNHNV, CDR2 YYDKDF, per germline (reference sequence). The CDR3 DNA is TGTGCCACCAGCTCCGGGACAGGGCTTGGAAACACCATATATTTT. Translating it yields CATSSGTGLGNTIYF.

CDR3 DNA sequence: TGTGCCAGCAGTTTACGACAGGGTGGCGCTTTCTTT. Translation gives CASSLRQGGAFF. The V call is TRBV28, the J call TRBJ1-1; 7 nucleotides align to TRBD1. The germline gives CDR1 MDHEN, CDR2 SYDVKM. V shed 2 bases, J shed 11 bases, and the junction held 5 bases outside the gene matches. This CDR3 spans 12 amino acids.

This clone came up once. The V call is TRBV6-5, the J call TRBJ2-5; perhaps TRBD2 as D (7 bases). The germline CDR1 and CDR2 sequences are MNHEY and SVGAGI. The CDR3 totals 13 residues. Trimming took 5 bases from V and 4 from J, leaving 11 bases between them. CDR3 in amino acids: CASSRGGGETQYF. CDR3 nucleotide sequence: TGTGCCAGCAGTCGAGGGGGGGGAGAGACCCAGTACTTC.

This sequence joins TRBV15 and TRBJ1-3; the D is unclear. The ends were cut back, 5 bases at V and 0 bases at J, with 11 bases in the middle. The V gene's germline CDR1 is LNHNV and CDR2 YYDKDF (reference sequence). The CDR3 spans 15 residues. The CDR3 is CATSFGEVSGNTIYF. CDR3 DNA sequence: TGTGCCACCAGCTTCGGCGAGGTCTCTGGAAACACCATATATTTT.

DNA of the CDR3: TGTGCCAGCAGCTTAATCCCGCGGACAGGGGACTCCTACAATGAGCAGTTCTTC. Translation gives CASSLIPRTGDSYNEQFF. V gene TRBV7-3 combines with J gene TRBJ2-1; 9 positions match TRBD1. The CDR3 spans 18 residues. Trimming took 1 base from V and 0 from J; bases not matched to a gene: 7. From germline, CDR1 is SGHTA and CDR2 FQGTGA.

This chain joins TRBV28 and TRBJ2-5, with TRBD1 identical over 8 bases. The J call may be in error: the DNA end matches TRBJ2-7 better. Germline values: CDR1 MDHEN, CDR2 SYDVKM. The CDR3 covers 16 residues. CDR3 in DNA: TGTGCCAGCAGTTTGATGACAGGGGATTGGGGCTACGAGCAGTACTTC. Translated: CASSLMTGDWGYEQYF.

This clone was detected only a few times. The rearrangement links TRBV19 to TRBJ2-3; a possible D gene is TRBD2 (7 bases). Trimming removed 6 bases from V and 0 bases from J, with 28 bases in between. Germline loops: CDR1 LNHDA, CDR2 SQIVND (reference sequence). CDR3 length: 20 amino acids. The CDR3 is CASRSRRSGVGGASTDTQYF. The DNA for the CDR3 is TGTGCCAGTAGATCTCGCCGTAGTGGGGTGGGGGGGGCTAGCACAGATACGCAGTATTTT.

This clone appeared a single time. The chain recombines TRBV27 with TRBJ1-5, with 8 bases matching TRBD1. Germline V CDR1 and CDR2: MNHEY, SMNVEV (reference sequence). The CDR3 runs 17 residues. The V and J ends lost 3 bases and 0 bases, in that order; junction bases with no gene match: 7. Here the CDR3 reads CASSFHRDRISNQPQHF. DNA of the CDR3: TGTGCCAGCAGTTTTCACCGGGACAGGATTAGCAATCAGCCCCAGCATTTT.